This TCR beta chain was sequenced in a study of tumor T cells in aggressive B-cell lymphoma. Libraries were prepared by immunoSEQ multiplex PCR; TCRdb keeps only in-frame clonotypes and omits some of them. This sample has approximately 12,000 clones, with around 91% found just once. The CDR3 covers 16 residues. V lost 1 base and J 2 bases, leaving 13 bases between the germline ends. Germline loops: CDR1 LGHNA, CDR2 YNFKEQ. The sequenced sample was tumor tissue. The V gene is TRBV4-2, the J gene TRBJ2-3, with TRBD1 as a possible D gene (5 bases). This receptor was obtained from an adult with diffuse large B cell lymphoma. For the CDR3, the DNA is TGTGCCAGCAGCCAAGCTCAGGGCGTCGTCACAGATACGCAGTATTTT. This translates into CASSQAQGVVTDTQYF.